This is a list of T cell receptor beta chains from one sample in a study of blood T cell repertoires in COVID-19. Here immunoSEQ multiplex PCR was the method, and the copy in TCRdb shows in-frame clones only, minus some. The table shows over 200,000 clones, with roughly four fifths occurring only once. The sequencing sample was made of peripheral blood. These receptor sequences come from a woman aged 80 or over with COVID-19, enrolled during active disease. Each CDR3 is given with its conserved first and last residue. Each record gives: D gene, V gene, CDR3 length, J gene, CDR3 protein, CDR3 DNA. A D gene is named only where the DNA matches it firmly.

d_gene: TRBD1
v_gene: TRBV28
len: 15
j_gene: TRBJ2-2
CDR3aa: CASLWDRPNTGELFF
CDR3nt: TGTGCCAGCTTATGGGACAGGCCGAACACCGGGGAGCTGTTTTTT

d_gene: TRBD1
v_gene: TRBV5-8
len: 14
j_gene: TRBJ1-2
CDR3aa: CATVRDSGIHGYTF
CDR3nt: TGTGCCACCGTGAGGGACAGCGGTATCCATGGCTACACCTTC

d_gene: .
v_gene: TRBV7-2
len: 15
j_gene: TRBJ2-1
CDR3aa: CASSLARGTVNEQFF
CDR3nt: TGTGCCAGCAGCTTAGCGCGCGGGACAGTAAATGAGCAGTTCTTC

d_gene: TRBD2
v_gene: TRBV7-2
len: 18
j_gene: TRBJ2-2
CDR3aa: CASSLPLAGGSNTGELFF
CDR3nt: TGTGCCAGCAGCTTACCGCTAGCGGGAGGCTCGAACACCGGGGAGCTGTTTTTT

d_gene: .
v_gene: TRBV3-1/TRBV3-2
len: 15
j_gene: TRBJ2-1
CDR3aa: CASSATAGSYNEQFF
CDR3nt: TGTGCCAGCAGCGCCACAGCAGGCTCCTACAATGAGCAGTTCTTC

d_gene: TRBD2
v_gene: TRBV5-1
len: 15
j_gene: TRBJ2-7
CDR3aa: CASTPSQRGWYEQYF
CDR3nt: TGCGCCAGCACCCCCAGTCAGCGGGGGTGGTACGAGCAGTACTTC

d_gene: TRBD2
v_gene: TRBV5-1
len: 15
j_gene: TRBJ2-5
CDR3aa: CASSSTGTSEETQYF
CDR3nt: TGCGCCAGCAGCTCGACCGGGACTAGCGAAGAGACCCAGTACTTC

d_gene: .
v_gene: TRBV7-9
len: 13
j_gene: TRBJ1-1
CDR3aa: CASSTQGGTEAFF
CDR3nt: TGTGCCAGCAGCACACAGGGAGGGACTGAAGCTTTCTTT

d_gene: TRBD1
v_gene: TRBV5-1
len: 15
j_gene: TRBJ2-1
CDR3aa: CASSPPGQGNGEQFF
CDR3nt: TGCGCCAGCAGCCCCCCGGGACAGGGGAACGGTGAGCAGTTCTTC

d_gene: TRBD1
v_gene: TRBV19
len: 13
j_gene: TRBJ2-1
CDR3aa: CASTPGQGNEQFF
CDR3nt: TGTGCCAGTACCCCGGGACAGGGGAATGAGCAGTTCTTC